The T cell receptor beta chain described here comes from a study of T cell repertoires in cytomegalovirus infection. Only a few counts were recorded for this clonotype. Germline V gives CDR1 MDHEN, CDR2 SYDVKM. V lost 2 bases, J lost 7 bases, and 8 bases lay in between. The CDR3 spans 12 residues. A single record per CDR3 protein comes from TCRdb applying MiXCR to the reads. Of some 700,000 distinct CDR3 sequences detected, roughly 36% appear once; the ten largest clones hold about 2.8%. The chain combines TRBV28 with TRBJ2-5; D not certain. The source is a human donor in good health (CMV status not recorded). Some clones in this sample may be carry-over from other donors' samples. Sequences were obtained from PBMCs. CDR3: CASSLIGRTQYF. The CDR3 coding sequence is TGTGCCAGCAGTTTAATTGGTCGGACCCAGTACTTC.